The source of this T cell receptor beta chain is a study of blood T cell repertoires in COVID-19. TCRdb's table, derived via immunoSEQ multiplex PCR, lists solely in-frame clones and lacks some. This table has some 220,000 clones, 65% to 90% appearing once. What was sequenced was peripheral blood. The sequence was obtained from a woman aged 70 to 79 with COVID-19, enrolled during active disease.

Written as DNA, the CDR3 is TGTGCCAGCAGTTACCTCAATGAGCAGTTCTTC. Its translation: CASSYLNEQFF. The chain is built from TRBV6-2 or TRBV6-3 and TRBJ2-1; D gene unclear. Per germline, CDR1 MNHEY and CDR2 SVGEGT. The CDR3 extends over 11 amino acids. V dropped 2 bases and J dropped 6 bases, with 2 bases sitting between them.